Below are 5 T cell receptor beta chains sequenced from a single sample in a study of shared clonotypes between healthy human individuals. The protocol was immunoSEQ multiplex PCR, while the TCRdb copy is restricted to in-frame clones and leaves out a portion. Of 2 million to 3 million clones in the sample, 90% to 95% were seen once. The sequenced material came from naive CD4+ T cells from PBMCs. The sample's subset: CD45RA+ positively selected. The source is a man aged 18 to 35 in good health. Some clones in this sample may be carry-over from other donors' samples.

As DNA, the CDR3 is TGCAGCGTTGAGGGACAGGGGGCAGATACGCAGTATTTT. This translates into CSVEGQGADTQYF. The chain joins TRBV29-1 to TRBJ2-3; 11 nucleotides line up with TRBD1. This CDR3 has 13 residues. CDR1 and CDR2 (germline): SQVTM, ANQGSEA. V was clipped by 3 bases and J by 4 bases; unmatched bases: 0.

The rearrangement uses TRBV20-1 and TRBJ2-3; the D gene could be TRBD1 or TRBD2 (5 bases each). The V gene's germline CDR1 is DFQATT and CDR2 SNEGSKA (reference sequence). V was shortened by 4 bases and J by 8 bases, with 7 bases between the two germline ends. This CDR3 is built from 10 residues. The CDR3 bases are TGCAGTGCTACCGGGACTACGCAGTATTTT. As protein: CSATGTTQYF.

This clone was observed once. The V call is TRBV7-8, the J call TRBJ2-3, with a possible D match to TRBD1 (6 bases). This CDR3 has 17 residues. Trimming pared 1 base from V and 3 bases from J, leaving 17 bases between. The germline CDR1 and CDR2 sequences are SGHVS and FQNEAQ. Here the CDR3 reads CASSLGLPKGGTDTQYF. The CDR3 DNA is TGTGCCAGCAGCTTAGGCCTCCCAAAAGGGGGAACAGATACGCAGTATTTT.

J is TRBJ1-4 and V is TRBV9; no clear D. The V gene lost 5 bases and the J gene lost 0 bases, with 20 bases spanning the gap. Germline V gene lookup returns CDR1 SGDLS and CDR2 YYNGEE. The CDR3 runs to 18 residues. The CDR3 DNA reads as TGTGCCAGCAGTGCTGCTTGGTCGGGAATTTCAACTAATGAAAAACTGTTTTTT. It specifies CASSAAWSGISTNEKLFF.

Here the CDR3 DNA reads TGTGCCAGCAGCCACCGGGCCTCCACAGCCCCCACGGAAAAACTGTTTTTT. Amino acids: CASSHRASTAPTEKLFF. This sequence joins TRBV14 and TRBJ1-4; D call uncertain. CDR1 and CDR2 from the germline V gene are SGHDN and FVKESK. The V end was cut by 3 bases, the J end by 8 bases, with 22 bases between. CDR3 length equals 17 residues.